This is a list of T cell receptor beta chains from one sample in a study of vaccination effects on CD4 cells after COVID-19. Libraries were prepared by immunoSEQ multiplex PCR; TCRdb keeps only in-frame clonotypes and omits some of them. The table includes about 68,000 clones, around 80% detected once. These receptors' targets are unknown. The material was CD4+ T cells from PBMCs cultured with SARS-CoV-2 spike peptides, obtained before COVID-19 vaccination. All receptors derive from a human donor who received a COVID-19 vaccine. Each CDR3 is given with its conserved first and last residue. D genes are given only for firm matches. Not every row has a clone size; where given, it reads once, few, many or a size class.

clone_size j_call cdr3_length v_call d_call cdr3_nt cdr3_aa
. TRBJ1-1 15 TRBV5-1 . TGCGCCAGCACCCCCGGGGAGGGGGTGAACACTGAAGCTTTCTTT CASTPGEGVNTEAFF
. TRBJ1-2 14 TRBV5-6 . TGTGCCAGCAGCTTCGACAGGAGGAACTATGGCTACACCTTC CASSFDRRNYGYTF
. TRBJ2-2 18 TRBV19 TRBD1 TGTGCCAGTAGTATAGAGGTTCGGGGCAGGGGGAGAGGCGGGGAGCTGTTTTTT CASSIEVRGRGRGGELFF
. TRBJ2-5 12 TRBV7-8 . TGTGCCAGCAGCTCCAGGGTAGAGACCCAGTACTTC CASSSRVETQYF
. TRBJ2-1 14 TRBV6-5 TRBD1 TGTGCCAGCAGGACGGGACAGAAATACAATGAGCAGTTCTTC CASRTGQKYNEQFF
few TRBJ1-1 14 TRBV4-2 TRBD1 TGTGCCAGCAGCCAAGAGGACAGGGAAACTGAAGCTTTCTTT CASSQEDRETEAFF
. TRBJ2-3 12 TRBV7-2 . TGTGCCAGCAGCTGGTACACAGATACGCAGTATTTT CASSWYTDTQYF
. TRBJ1-1 9 TRBV20-1 TRBD1 TGCAGCCTACAGGGGGAAGCTTTCTTT CSLQGEAFF
. TRBJ1-1 19 TRBV19 TRBD1 TGTGCCAGTAGTATGGTTCGTGGGACAAAATACAGGGGCGAGTCAATGGCTTTCTTT CASSMVRGTKYRGESMAFF
. TRBJ1-6 14 TRBV30 TRBD1 TGTGCCCTGCGGGCGACAGGGTATAATTCACCCCTCCACTTT CALRATGYNSPLHF
once TRBJ1-6 15 TRBV6-5 TRBD1 TGTGCCAGCAGGCGATCGGGACAGGGGAATTCACCCCTCCACTTT CASRRSGQGNSPLHF
few TRBJ2-3 11 TRBV10-1 . TGCGCCAGCAGTGCCACAGATACGCAGTATTTT CASSATDTQYF
once TRBJ2-2 13 TRBV5-1 . TGCGCCAGCAGCTTAATGCAAACCGGGGAGCTGTTTTTT CASSLMQTGELFF
. TRBJ2-5 14 TRBV7-9 . TGTGCCAGCAGCTTAATCGCAACCAAAGAGACCCAGTACTTC CASSLIATKETQYF
. TRBJ1-2 13 TRBV12-3/TRBV12-4 TRBD1 TGTGCCAGCAGTCGACAGGGAGACTATGGCTACACCTTC CASSRQGDYGYTF
. TRBJ1-6 13 TRBV30 TRBD1 TGTGCCTGGGTACGGGACAGCCATTCACCCCTCCACTTT CAWVRDSHSPLHF
few TRBJ1-2 11 TRBV6-5 . TGTGCCAGCCTAACCACCTGGGGCTACACCTTC CASLTTWGYTF
. TRBJ1-5 14 TRBV4-1 TRBD1 TGCGCCAGCAGCCACGGGACAGGCAATCAGCCCCAGCATTTT CASSHGTGNQPQHF
few TRBJ2-1 13 TRBV3-1/TRBV3-2 TRBD1 TGTGCCAGCAGGGGACAGGATTACAATGAGCAGTTCTTC CASRGQDYNEQFF
. TRBJ2-2 14 TRBV5-1 . TGCGCCAGCAGCTTGGTTCAGAAAACCGGGGAGCTGTTTTTT CASSLVQKTGELFF
. TRBJ2-2 15 TRBV24-1 . TGTGCCACCAGTGGGGCAGGGCCGAACACCGGGGAGCTGTTTTTT CATSGAGPNTGELFF
. TRBJ2-6 14 TRBV2 TRBD1 TGTGCCAGCAGGAGACTTACAGGGGGCGACGTCCTGACTTTC CASRRLTGGDVLTF
. TRBJ1-3 15 TRBV5-1 . TGCGCCAGCAGCTTCGGAGGTGAAGGTGGAAACACCATATATTTT CASSFGGEGGNTIYF
. TRBJ1-2 14 TRBV3-1/TRBV3-2 . TGTGCCAGCAGCCAAGTCGGGAACAACTATGGCTACACCTTC CASSQVGNNYGYTF
few TRBJ1-6 14 TRBV7-8 . TGTGCCAGCAATTCCGGGACTGATAATTCACCCCTCCACTTT CASNSGTDNSPLHF
. TRBJ1-1 15 TRBV11-2 TRBD1 TGTGCCAGCAGACGACCGGGACAGGGGGCCACTGAAGCTTTCTTT CASRRPGQGATEAFF
. TRBJ1-2 15 TRBV19 TRBD1 TGTGCCAGTAGTCCCCAAGACAGGGTTCAGGGGGGCTACACCTTC CASSPQDRVQGGYTF
. TRBJ2-6 15 TRBV6-5 . TGTGCCAGCCTGCAGGGCCTCTCTGGGGCCAACGTCCTGACTTTC CASLQGLSGANVLTF
. TRBJ2-3 16 TRBV3-1/TRBV3-2 TRBD2 TGTGCCAGCAGCCAAGGACTAGCGGGGGCTCGGGATACGCAGTATTTT CASSQGLAGARDTQYF
once TRBJ2-3 15 TRBV5-1 . TGCGCCAGCAGCTTGGACGAGGGCCGCACAGATACGCAGTATTTT CASSLDEGRTDTQYF